This T cell receptor (beta chain) was documented in a study of T-cell memory formation after mild COVID-19. General study findings and limits: That cross-reactive memory joined was suggested by some responding clones appearing in pre-infection memory. Contracting clones from day 15 to 85 had balanced CD4/CD8; later expanders favoured CD4+.

Germline assignment: CDR1 MNHEY and CDR2 SMNVEV (reference sequence). The CDR3 totals 13 residues. Trimming took off 6 bases at V and 8 bases at J, with 14 bases between the two ends. TCRdb redid the calling of the 5' RACE reads with MiXCR, one entry per CDR3 protein. The sample lists tens of thousands of distinct CDR3 sequences, about 15% occurring once. For this clonotype: Antigen: not known.

The chain combines TRBV27 with TRBJ2-4; no definite D call. Sequenced material: PBMCs or a T cell subset sorted from them (not recorded which). The clonotype was recovered from a man aged 18 to 29 who had mild COVID-19 (a few samples of this study predate the infection). Cell type and time point are not known. CDR3 nucleotide sequence: TGTGCCAGCAGCAACCGCTGGGATTACATTCAGTACTTC. This codes for CASSNRWDYIQYF.